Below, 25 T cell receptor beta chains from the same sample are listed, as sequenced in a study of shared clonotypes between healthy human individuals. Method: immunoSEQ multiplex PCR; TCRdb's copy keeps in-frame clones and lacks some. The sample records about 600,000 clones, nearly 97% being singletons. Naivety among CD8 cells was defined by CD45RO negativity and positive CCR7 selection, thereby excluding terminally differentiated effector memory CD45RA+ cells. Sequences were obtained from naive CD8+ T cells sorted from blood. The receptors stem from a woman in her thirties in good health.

The CDR3 reads CASLSSTGELFF. DNA of the CDR3: TGTGCCAGCCTTAGTTCCACCGGGGAGCTGTTTTTT. The rearrangement joins TRBV7-9 to TRBJ2-2; no reliable D call. The germline V and J ends were trimmed by 8 bases and 4 bases, with 8 bases remaining between them. The CDR3 sequence is 12 residues long. The germline V gene encodes CDR1 SEHNR and CDR2 FQNEAQ (reference sequence).

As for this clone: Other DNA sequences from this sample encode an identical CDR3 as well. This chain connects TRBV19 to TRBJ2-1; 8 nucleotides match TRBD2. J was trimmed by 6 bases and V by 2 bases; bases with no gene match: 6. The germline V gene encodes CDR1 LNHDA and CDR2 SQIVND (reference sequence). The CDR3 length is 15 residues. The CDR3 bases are TGTGCCAGTAGTATACTCGCGGGAGGCGGCAATGAGCAGTTCTTC. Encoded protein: CASSILAGGGNEQFF.

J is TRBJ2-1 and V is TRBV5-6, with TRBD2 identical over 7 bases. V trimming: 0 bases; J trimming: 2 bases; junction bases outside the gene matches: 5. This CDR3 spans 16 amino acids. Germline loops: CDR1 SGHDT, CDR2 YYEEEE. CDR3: CASSLASGSAYNEQFF. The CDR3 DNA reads TGTGCCAGCAGCTTGGCTAGCGGCAGTGCCTACAATGAGCAGTTCTTC.

The CDR3 region is CASRLAGMGELFF. DNA for the CDR3: TGTGCCAGCAGACTAGCGGGGATGGGGGAGCTGTTTTTT. V usage is TRBV28 and J usage is TRBJ2-2; TRBD2 aligns across 10 bases. Per the germline V gene, CDR1 is MDHEN and CDR2 is SYDVKM. The CDR3 totals 13 residues. V lost 6 bases, J lost 8 bases, and 3 bases stayed unmatched.

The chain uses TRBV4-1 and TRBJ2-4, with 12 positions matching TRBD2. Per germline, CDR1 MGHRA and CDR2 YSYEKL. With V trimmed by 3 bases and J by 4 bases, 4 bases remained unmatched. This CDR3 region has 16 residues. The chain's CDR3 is CASSQWTSGAKNIQYF. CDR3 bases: TGCGCCAGCAGCCAGTGGACTAGCGGGGCGAAAAACATTCAGTACTTC.

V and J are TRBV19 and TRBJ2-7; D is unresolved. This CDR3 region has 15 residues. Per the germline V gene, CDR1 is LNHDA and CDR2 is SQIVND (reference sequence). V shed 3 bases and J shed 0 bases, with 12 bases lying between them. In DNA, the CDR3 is TGTGCCAGTAGTATTGTGGCCGGATACTCCTACGAGCAGTACTTC. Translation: CASSIVAGYSYEQYF. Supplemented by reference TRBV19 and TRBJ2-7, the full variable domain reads DGGITQSPKYLFRKEGQNVTLSCEQNLNHDAMYWYRQDPGQGLRLIYYSQIVNDFQKGDIAEGYSVSREKKESFPLTVTSAQKNPTAFYLCASSIVAGYSYEQYFGPGTRLTVT.

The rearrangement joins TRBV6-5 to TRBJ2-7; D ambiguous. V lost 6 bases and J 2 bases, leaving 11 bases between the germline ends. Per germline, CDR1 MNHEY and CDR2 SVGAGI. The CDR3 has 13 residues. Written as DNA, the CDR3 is TGTGCCAGCAGAATAGGGCGAACCTACGAGCAGTACTTC. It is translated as CASRIGRTYEQYF.

In DNA, the CDR3 is TGTGCCAGTACCGCTAGGGACCAACAAGGGAATGAGCAGTTCTTC. It yields the protein CASTARDQQGNEQFF. V is TRBV19 and J is TRBJ2-1; D could derive from TRBD1 or TRBD2 (5 bases each). The CDR3 is 15 amino acids. The V end was cut by 7 bases, the J end by 7 bases, with 20 bases between. Germline V lookup: CDR1 LNHDA, CDR2 SQIVND (reference sequence).

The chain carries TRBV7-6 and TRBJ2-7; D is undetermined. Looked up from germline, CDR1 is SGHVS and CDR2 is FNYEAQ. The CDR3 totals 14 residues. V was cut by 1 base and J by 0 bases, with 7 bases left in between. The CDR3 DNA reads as TGTGCCAGCAGCTTAGAGCTAGGCTCCTACGAGCAGTACTTC. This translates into CASSLELGSYEQYF.

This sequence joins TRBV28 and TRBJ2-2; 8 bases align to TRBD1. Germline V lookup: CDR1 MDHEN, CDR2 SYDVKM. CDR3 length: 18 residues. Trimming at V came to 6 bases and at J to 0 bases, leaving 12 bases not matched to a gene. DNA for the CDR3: TGTGCCAGCAGCCGTCCCACTTACAGGGGGACGAACACCGGGGAGCTGTTTTTT. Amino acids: CASSRPTYRGTNTGELFF.

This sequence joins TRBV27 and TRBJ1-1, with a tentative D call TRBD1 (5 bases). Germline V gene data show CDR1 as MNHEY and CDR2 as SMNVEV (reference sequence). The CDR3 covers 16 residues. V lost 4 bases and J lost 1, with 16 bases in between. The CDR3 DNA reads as TGTGCCAGCAGTTCGCCGGGGGTCCTTAAGAACACTGAAGCTTTCTTT. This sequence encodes CASSSPGVLKNTEAFF.

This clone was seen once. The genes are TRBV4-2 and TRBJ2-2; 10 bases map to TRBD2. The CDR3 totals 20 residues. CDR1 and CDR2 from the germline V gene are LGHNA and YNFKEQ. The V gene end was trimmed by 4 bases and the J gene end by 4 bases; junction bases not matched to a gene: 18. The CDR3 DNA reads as TGTGCCAGCAGCCCGCTTAACTTCCCTCTAGCGGGAGAAGGCACCGGGGAGCTGTTTTTT. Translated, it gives CASSPLNFPLAGEGTGELFF.

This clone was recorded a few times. The CDR3 DNA reads as TGTGCCAGCAGCGGACAGGGGGCACACTATGGCTACACCTTC. Its translation is CASSGQGAHYGYTF. The genes are TRBV14 and TRBJ1-2; 11 positions match TRBD1. The CDR3 loop spans 14 amino acids. The J segment lost 3 bases and the V segment lost 5 bases, leaving 2 bases of the junction unmatched. In germline, CDR1 is SGHDN, CDR2 FVKESK.

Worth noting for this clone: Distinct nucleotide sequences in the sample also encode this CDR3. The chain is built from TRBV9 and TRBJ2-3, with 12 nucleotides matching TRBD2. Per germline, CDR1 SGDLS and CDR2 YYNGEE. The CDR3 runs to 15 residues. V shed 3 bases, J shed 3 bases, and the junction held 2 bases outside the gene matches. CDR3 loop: CASSGGTSGTDTQYF. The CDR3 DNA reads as TGTGCCAGCAGCGGGGGGACTAGCGGGACAGATACGCAGTATTTT.

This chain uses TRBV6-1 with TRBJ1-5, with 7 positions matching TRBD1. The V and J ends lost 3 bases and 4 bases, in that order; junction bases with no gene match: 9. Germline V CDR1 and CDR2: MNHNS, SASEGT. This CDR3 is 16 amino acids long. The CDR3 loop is CASSDWTGDLNQPQHF. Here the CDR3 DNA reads TGTGCCAGCAGTGACTGGACAGGAGACCTTAATCAGCCCCAGCATTTT.

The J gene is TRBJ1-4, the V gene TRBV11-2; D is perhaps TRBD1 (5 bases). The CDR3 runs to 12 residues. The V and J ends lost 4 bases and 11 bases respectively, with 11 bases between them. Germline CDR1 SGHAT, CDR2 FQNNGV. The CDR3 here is CASSSLGGKLFF. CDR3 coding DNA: TGTGCCAGCAGCTCCCTCGGGGGGAAACTGTTTTTT.

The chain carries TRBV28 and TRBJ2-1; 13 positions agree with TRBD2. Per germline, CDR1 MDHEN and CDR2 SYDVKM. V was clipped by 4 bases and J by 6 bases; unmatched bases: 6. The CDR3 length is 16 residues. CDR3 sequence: CASSWGLAGSLNEQFF. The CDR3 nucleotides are TGTGCCAGCAGTTGGGGACTAGCGGGATCCCTCAATGAGCAGTTCTTC.

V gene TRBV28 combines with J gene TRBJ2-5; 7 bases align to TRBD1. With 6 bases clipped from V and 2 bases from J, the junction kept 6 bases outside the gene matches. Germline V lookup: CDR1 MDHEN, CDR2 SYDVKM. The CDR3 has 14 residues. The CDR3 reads CASRTWDRQETQYF. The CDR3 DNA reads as TGTGCCAGCAGGACATGGGACAGACAAGAGACCCAGTACTTC.

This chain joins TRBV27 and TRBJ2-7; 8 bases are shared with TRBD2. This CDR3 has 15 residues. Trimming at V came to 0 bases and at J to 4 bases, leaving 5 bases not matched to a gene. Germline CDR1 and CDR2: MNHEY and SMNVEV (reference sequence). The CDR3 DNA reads TGTGCCAGCAGTTTATCTCCGGGACTAGAGTACGAGCAGTACTTC. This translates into CASSLSPGLEYEQYF.

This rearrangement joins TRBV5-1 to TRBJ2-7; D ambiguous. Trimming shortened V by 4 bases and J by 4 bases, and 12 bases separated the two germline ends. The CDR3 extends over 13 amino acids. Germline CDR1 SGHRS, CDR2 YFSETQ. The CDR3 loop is CASSPTSTYEQYF. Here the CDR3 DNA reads TGCGCCAGCAGCCCGACCTCGACATACGAGCAGTACTTC. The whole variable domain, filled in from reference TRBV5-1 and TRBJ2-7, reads KAGVTQTPRYLIKTRGQQVTLSCSPISGHRSVSWYQQTPGQGLQFLFEYFSETQRNKGNFPGRFSGRQFSNSRSEMNVSTLELGDSALYLCASSPTSTYEQYFGPGTRLTVT.

CDR3 loop: CSAHDDYEQYF. As DNA, the CDR3 is TGCAGTGCCCACGACGACTACGAGCAGTACTTC. V is TRBV20-1 and J is TRBJ2-5, with D hard to call. The DNA end is a closer match to TRBJ2-7, so the J assignment may be wrong. Per the germline V gene, CDR1 is DFQATT and CDR2 is SNEGSKA (reference sequence). This CDR3 is 11 amino acids long.

CDR3 sequence reads: CASSQVLGDIYNEQFF. The CDR3, as DNA: TGTGCCAGCAGCCAAGTGTTGGGGGACATATACAATGAGCAGTTCTTC. The V call is TRBV14, the J call TRBJ2-1, with D tentatively TRBD1 (6 bases). Germline loops: CDR1 SGHDN, CDR2 FVKESK. The CDR3 length is 16 residues. V was trimmed by 1 base and J by 4 bases, leaving 14 bases between them. Supplemented by reference TRBV14 and TRBJ2-1, the full variable domain reads EAGVTQFPSHSVIEKGQTVTLRCDPISGHDNLYWYRRVMGKEIKFLLHFVKESKQDESGMPNNRFLAERTGGTYSTLKVQPAELEDSGVYFCASSQVLGDIYNEQFFGPGTRLTVL.

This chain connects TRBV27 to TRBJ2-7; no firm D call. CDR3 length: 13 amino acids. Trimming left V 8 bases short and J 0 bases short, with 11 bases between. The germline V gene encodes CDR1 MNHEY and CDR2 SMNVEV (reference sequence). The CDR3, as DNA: TGTGCCAGCGCCCCCACAGTCTCCTACGAGCAGTACTTC. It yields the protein CASAPTVSYEQYF.

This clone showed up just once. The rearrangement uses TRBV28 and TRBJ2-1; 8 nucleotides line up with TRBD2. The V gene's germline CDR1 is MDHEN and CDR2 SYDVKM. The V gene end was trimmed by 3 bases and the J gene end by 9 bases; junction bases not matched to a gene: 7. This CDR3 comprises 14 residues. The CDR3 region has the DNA TGTGCCAGCAGTTTTTCTAGCGGGTCCGGTGAGCAGTTCTTC. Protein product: CASSFSSGSGEQFF.

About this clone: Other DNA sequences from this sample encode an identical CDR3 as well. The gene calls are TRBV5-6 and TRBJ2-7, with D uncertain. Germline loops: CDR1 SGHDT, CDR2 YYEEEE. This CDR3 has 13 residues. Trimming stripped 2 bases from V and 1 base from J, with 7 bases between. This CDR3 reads CASSFGGSYEQYF. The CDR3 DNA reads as TGTGCCAGCAGCTTCGGCGGTTCCTACGAGCAGTACTTC.